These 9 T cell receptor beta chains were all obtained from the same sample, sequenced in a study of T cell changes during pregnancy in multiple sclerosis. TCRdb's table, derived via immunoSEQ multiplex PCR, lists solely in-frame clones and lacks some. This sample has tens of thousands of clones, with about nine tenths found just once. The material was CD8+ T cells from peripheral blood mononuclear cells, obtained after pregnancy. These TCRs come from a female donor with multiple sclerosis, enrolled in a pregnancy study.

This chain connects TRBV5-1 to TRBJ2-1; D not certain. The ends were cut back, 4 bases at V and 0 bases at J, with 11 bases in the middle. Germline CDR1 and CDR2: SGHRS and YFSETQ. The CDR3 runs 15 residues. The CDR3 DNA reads TGCGCCAGCAGCGGCGGTTCTAGCTCCTACAATGAGCAGTTCTTC. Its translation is CASSGGSSSYNEQFF.

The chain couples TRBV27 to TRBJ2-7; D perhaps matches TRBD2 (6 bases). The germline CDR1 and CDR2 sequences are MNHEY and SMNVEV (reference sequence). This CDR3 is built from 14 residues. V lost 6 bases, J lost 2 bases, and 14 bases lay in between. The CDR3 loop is CASSPAGRPYEQYF. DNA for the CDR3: TGTGCCAGCAGCCCCGCGGGACGGCCCTACGAGCAGTACTTC.

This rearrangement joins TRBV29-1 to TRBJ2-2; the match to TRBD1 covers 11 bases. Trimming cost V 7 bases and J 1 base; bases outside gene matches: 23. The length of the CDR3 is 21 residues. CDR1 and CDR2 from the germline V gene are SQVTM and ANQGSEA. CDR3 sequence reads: CSAARWGVGGTGGKNTGELFF. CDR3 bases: TGCAGCGCCGCCCGTTGGGGGGTTGGTGGGACAGGGGGAAAGAACACCGGGGAGCTGTTTTTT.

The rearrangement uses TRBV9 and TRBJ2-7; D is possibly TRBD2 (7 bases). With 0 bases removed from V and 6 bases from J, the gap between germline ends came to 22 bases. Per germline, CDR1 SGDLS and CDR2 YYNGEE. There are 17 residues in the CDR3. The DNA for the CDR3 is TGTGCCAGCAGCGTAGGAGGGGGGGCAGCAGCCCGGAGCGAGCAGTACTTC. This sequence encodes CASSVGGGAAARSEQYF.

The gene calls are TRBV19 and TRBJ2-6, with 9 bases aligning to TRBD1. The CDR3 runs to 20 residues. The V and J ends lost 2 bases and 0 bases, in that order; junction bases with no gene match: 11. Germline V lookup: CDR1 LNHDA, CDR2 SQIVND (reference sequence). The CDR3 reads CASSIRGGTGSFSGANVLTF. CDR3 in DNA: TGTGCCAGTAGTATAAGAGGTGGGACAGGGTCTTTCTCTGGGGCCAACGTCCTGACTTTC. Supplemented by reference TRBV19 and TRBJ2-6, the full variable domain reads DGGITQSPKYLFRKEGQNVTLSCEQNLNHDAMYWYRQDPGQGLRLIYYSQIVNDFQKGDIAEGYSVSREKKESFPLTVTSAQKNPTAFYLCASSIRGGTGSFSGANVLTFGAGSRLTVL.

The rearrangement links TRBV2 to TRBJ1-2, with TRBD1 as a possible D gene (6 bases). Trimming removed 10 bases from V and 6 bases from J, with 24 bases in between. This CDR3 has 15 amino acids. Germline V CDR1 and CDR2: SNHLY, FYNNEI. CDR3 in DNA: TGTGCCACCAACGTACCAACAGGGTATTTCGATGGCTACACCTTC. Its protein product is CATNVPTGYFDGYTF.

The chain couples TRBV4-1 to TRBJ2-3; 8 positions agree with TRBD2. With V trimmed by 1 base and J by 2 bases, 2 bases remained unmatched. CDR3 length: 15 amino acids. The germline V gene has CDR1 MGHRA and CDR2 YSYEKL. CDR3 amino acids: CASSQATSATDTQYF. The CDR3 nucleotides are TGCGCCAGCAGCCAAGCGACTAGCGCCACAGATACGCAGTATTTT.

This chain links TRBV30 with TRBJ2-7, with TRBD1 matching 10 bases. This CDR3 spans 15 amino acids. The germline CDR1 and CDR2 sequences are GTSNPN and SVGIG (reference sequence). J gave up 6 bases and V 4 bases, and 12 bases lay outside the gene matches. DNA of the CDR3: TGTGCCTGGACCACCAGGGACAGGGGATGGAGCGAGCAGTACTTC. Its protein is CAWTTRDRGWSEQYF.

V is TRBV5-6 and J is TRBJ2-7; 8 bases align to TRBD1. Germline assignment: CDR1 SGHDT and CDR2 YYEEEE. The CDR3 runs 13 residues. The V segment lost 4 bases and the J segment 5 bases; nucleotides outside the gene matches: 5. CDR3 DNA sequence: TGTGCCAGCAGCCCCCCGGACAGGGACGAGCAGTACTTC. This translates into CASSPPDRDEQYF.